This passage covers 32 T cell receptor beta chains from one sample sequenced in a study of T cells in Graves' hyperthyroidism and ophthalmopathy. Amplification of TCR beta CDR3 regions was performed using RNA transcripts as template. HTBI primers drove first-round RT-PCR of the TCR CDR3. TCRdb redid the calling of the multiplex PCR reads with MiXCR, one entry per CDR3 protein. The table shows about 520,000 distinct CDR3 sequences, with less than 25% occurring only once. Sequencing was done on a sample of blood. These receptors originate from a woman in her twenties or thirties with Graves' ophthalmopathy.

This clonotype was counted many times. The chain has TRBV4-2 and TRBJ2-7; tentatively, D is TRBD1 (7 bases). Germline assignment: CDR1 LGHNA and CDR2 YNFKEQ. V lost 3 bases and J 1 base, leaving 10 bases between the germline ends. The CDR3 runs to 14 residues. CDR3 protein: CASSQEGASYEQYF. CDR3 DNA: TGTGCCAGCAGCCAGGAGGGGGCATCCTACGAGCAGTACTTC.

This clonotype showed up just a few times. V gene TRBV10-3 combines with J gene TRBJ1-3; 8 nucleotides agree with TRBD1. CDR3 length: 13 residues. Germline loops: CDR1 ENHRY, CDR2 SYGVKD. Unmatched junction bases numbered 3, after V lost 7 bases and J lost 4 bases. The CDR3 protein is CAIKTGEGNTIYF. DNA for the CDR3: TGTGCCATCAAGACAGGGGAGGGAAACACCATATATTTT.

The V and J genes are TRBV28 and TRBJ1-5, with 7 bases matching TRBD1. The germline V gene encodes CDR1 MDHEN and CDR2 SYDVKM. V shed 5 bases, J shed 0 bases, and the junction held 7 bases outside the gene matches. This CDR3 is 16 amino acids long. The CDR3 DNA follows: TGTGCCAGCAGTGCGACCGGGACAGCTAGCAATCAGCCCCAGCATTTT. Translating it yields CASSATGTASNQPQHF.

V is TRBV12-3 or TRBV12-4 and J is TRBJ1-2; the D gene is possibly TRBD1 (6 bases). CDR3 length equals 12 residues. V was trimmed by 3 bases and J by 8 bases, leaving 10 bases between them. Written as DNA, the CDR3 is TGTGCCAGCAGTTTTTACAGGGACGGCTACACCTTC. This gives the protein CASSFYRDGYTF.

Ten or more counts support this clonotype. The rearrangement links TRBV19 to TRBJ1-2; D possibly corresponds to TRBD1 (6 bases). This CDR3 spans 15 amino acids. CDR1 and CDR2 from the germline V gene are LNHDA and SQIVND (reference sequence). V lost 6 bases to trimming and J lost 2 bases, with 16 bases between them. CDR3 nucleotide sequence: TGTGCCAGTAGCTCGTTTGGACAGACGAACTATGGCTACACCTTC. Translated, it gives CASSSFGQTNYGYTF.

This clonotype appeared many times. The rearrangement uses TRBV6-5 and TRBJ1-6; 8 nucleotides agree with TRBD1. Germline V lookup: CDR1 MNHEY, CDR2 SVGAGI. Trimming removed 2 bases from V and 7 bases from J; junction bases left unmatched: 4. The length of the CDR3 is 15 residues. The CDR3: CASSYGQGVNSPLHF. The CDR3 nucleotides read TGTGCCAGCAGTTACGGACAGGGTGTAAATTCACCCCTCCACTTT.

This clonotype has at least ten counts. Written as DNA, the CDR3 is TGTGCCAGCAGGCCGACAGGGGCAGGGGAGACCCAGTACTTC. Translating gives CASRPTGAGETQYF. This chain uses TRBV6-1 with TRBJ2-5; TRBD1 matches 8 bases. With 6 bases clipped from V and 5 bases from J, the junction kept 8 bases outside the gene matches. CDR3 size: 14 residues. CDR1 and CDR2 from the germline V gene are MNHNS and SASEGT.

CDR3 sequence reads: CASSFNRGTSGNTIYF. For the CDR3, the DNA is TGTGCCAGCAGTTTCAACAGGGGCACTTCTGGAAACACCATATATTTT. The chain joins TRBV6-5 to TRBJ1-3; 7 bases map to TRBD1. After removal of 4 bases from V and 1 base from J, the junction contained 7 bases not matched to a gene. Germline V gene data show CDR1 as MNHEY and CDR2 as SVGAGI. The CDR3 runs to 16 residues.

Ten or more counts support this clonotype. The chain couples TRBV24-1 to TRBJ2-5; D is unclear. V was clipped by 6 bases and J by 1 base, with 8 bases between them. This CDR3 is built from 13 residues. CDR1 is KGHDR and CDR2 is SFDVKD in the germline V gene. CDR3 DNA sequence: TGTGCCACCAGTACAGCCGCCCAAGAGACCCAGTACTTC. Translated, it gives CATSTAAQETQYF.

This clonotype came up a few times. The rearrangement joins TRBV10-1 to TRBJ2-7; 8 bases align to TRBD2. The trim removed 4 bases at V and 6 bases at J, leaving 5 bases unmatched. The CDR3 extends over 13 amino acids. In germline, CDR1 is WNHNN, CDR2 SYGVQD (reference sequence). CDR3: CASSASGRGEQYF. CDR3 coding DNA: TGCGCCAGCAGTGCGAGCGGGAGAGGCGAGCAGTACTTC.

Notes on this clonotype: A much larger clone lies a single base off, so this may be a read error. Here the CDR3 DNA reads TGCATTGCTACCGGAGACGGCAATCAGCCCCAGCATTTT. As protein: CIATGDGNQPQHF. This chain connects TRBV20-1 to TRBJ1-5, with D hard to call. Per germline, CDR1 DFQATT and CDR2 SNEGSKA (reference sequence). The length of the CDR3 is 13 residues.

This clonotype was seen only a few times. This chain connects TRBV20-1 to TRBJ1-2; D is uncertain. In germline, CDR1 is DFQATT, CDR2 SNEGSKA (reference sequence). The length of the CDR3 is 12 residues. Deletions cut 4 bases from V and 4 bases from J, with 10 bases between. CDR3 in amino acids: CSATPSSYGYTF. The CDR3 DNA sequence: TGCAGTGCTACCCCCAGCAGCTATGGCTACACCTTC.

This clonotype was recorded at least ten times. The gene calls are TRBV6-1 and TRBJ2-5; 10 bases are shared with TRBD1. After removal of 6 bases from V and 5 bases from J, the junction contained 18 bases not matched to a gene. The CDR3 length is 18 residues. Germline values: CDR1 MNHNS, CDR2 SASEGT. The CDR3 loop is CASRIRTTRGQGQETQYF. For the CDR3, the DNA is TGTGCCAGCAGAATAAGAACGACCCGGGGACAGGGGCAGGAGACCCAGTACTTC.

This clonotype was observed at least ten times. The chain joins TRBV7-9 to TRBJ1-1; D gene ambiguous. The CDR3 runs to 14 residues. The V gene lost 2 bases and the J gene lost 3 bases, with 10 bases spanning the gap. The V gene's germline CDR1 is SEHNR and CDR2 FQNEAQ (reference sequence). The CDR3 sequence: CASSLLGRDTEAFF. Here the CDR3 DNA reads TGTGCCAGCAGCTTACTTGGTAGGGACACTGAAGCTTTCTTT.

This clonotype was counted only a few times. The rearrangement links TRBV28 to TRBJ2-7; TRBD1 or TRBD2 may be the D gene (5 bases each). V was shortened by 4 bases and J by 2 bases, with 18 bases between the two germline ends. The CDR3 covers 16 residues. Germline CDR1 is MDHEN and CDR2 is SYDVKM. The CDR3 loop reads CASSSSTRDGAYEQYF. The CDR3 bases are TGTGCCAGCAGTTCATCGACCCGGGACGGAGCCTACGAGCAGTACTTC.

This clonotype showed up just a few times. The V call is TRBV12-3 or TRBV12-4, the J call TRBJ2-7, with 11 nucleotides matching TRBD2. The CDR3 covers 15 residues. Losses at the gene ends were 4 bases for V and 2 bases for J; bases not matched to a gene: 4. The CDR3 is CASSWGLAETYEQYF. The DNA for the CDR3 is TGTGCCAGCAGTTGGGGACTAGCGGAGACCTACGAGCAGTACTTC.

Points on this clonotype: A much larger clone differs from this one at a single base, so this may be a read error. This sequence joins TRBV19 and TRBJ2-7; D is ambiguous. Per germline, CDR1 LNHDA and CDR2 SQIVND (reference sequence). Between the trimmed V and J ends, which lost 5 bases and 7 bases, there was a span of 15 bases. The CDR3 has 13 amino acids. As DNA, the CDR3 is TGTGCCAGTAGTCGTGCAGGAGCTCGGGAGCAGTACTTC. The encoded protein is CASSRAGAREQYF.

The table lists this clonotype with a few counts. V gene TRBV6-5 combines with J gene TRBJ2-2, with D hard to call. Germline CDR1 MNHEY, CDR2 SVGAGI. Trimming removed 2 bases from V and 9 bases from J, with 4 bases in between. There are 11 residues in the CDR3. The CDR3 reads CASSYDRELFF. The CDR3 DNA follows: TGTGCCAGCAGTTACGATCGGGAGCTGTTTTTT.

This clonotype was found many times. V usage is TRBV6-4 and J usage is TRBJ1-5; 9 nucleotides line up with TRBD1. The CDR3 is made up of 17 amino acids. V shed 6 bases, J shed 6 bases, and the junction held 15 bases outside the gene matches. The germline gives CDR1 MRHNA, CDR2 SNTAGT. DNA of the CDR3: TGTGCCAGCAGAGGTATCCTGGGACAGGGAGTTGGTCAGCCCCAGCATTTT. It encodes CASRGILGQGVGQPQHF.

The chain uses TRBV16 and TRBJ2-7, with 7 nucleotides matching TRBD2. This CDR3 has 15 residues. Germline loops: CDR1 KGHSY, CDR2 FQNENV. Unmatched junction bases numbered 2, after V lost 0 bases and J lost 0 bases. The CDR3 spells CASSQSWDYSYEQYF. The CDR3 region has the DNA TGTGCCAGCAGCCAATCTTGGGACTACTCCTACGAGCAGTACTTC. The full variable domain, with the rest looked up from reference TRBV16 and TRBJ2-7, is GEEVAQTPKHLVRGEGQKAKLYCAPIKGHSYVFWYQQVLKNEFKFLISFQNENVFDETGMPKERFSAKCLPNSPCSLEIQATKLEDSAVYFCASSQSWDYSYEQYFGPGTRLTVT.

The rearrangement joins TRBV5-1 to TRBJ2-6, with D perhaps matching TRBD1 (6 bases). V lost 7 bases, J lost 0 bases, and 11 bases lay in between. This CDR3 spans 15 amino acids. The germline gives CDR1 SGHRS, CDR2 YFSETQ. CDR3: CASSDSTSGANVLTF. CDR3 in DNA: TGCGCCAGCTCGGACAGCACCTCTGGGGCCAACGTCCTGACTTTC.

The chain couples TRBV28 to TRBJ2-7, with a possible D match to TRBD1 (6 bases). Per the germline V gene, CDR1 is MDHEN and CDR2 is SYDVKM. The CDR3 runs to 15 residues. V lost 1 base, J lost 3 bases, and 13 bases lay in between. This chain's CDR3 is CASSLSTGPSYEQYF. CDR3 sequence (DNA): TGTGCCAGCAGTTTATCTACAGGGCCAAGCTACGAGCAGTACTTC.

This sequence joins TRBV29-1 and TRBJ2-6, with D perhaps matching TRBD2 (5 bases). The CDR3 runs 15 residues. The germline CDR1 and CDR2 sequences are SQVTM and ANQGSEA. The V gene lost 3 bases and the J gene lost 2 bases, with 11 bases spanning the gap. The DNA for the CDR3 is TGCAGCGTTGAGAGATCCGGGACTGGGGCCAACGTCCTGACTTTC. It yields the protein CSVERSGTGANVLTF.

This clonotype appeared once. The genes are TRBV9 and TRBJ2-7, with a weak D call TRBD2 (6 bases). The CDR3 consists of 14 residues. The germline CDR1 and CDR2 sequences are SGDLS and YYNGEE. Trimming left V 0 bases short and J 7 bases short, with 14 bases between. The CDR3, as DNA: TGTGCCAGCAGCGTAGACGGCCGGGGGAGTGAGCAGTACTTC. It is translated as CASSVDGRGSEQYF.

This clonotype was detected ten times or more. The chain has TRBV20-1 and TRBJ2-5, with TRBD1 matching over 7 bases. J lost 9 bases, V lost 6 bases, and 10 bases had no gene match. In germline, CDR1 is DFQATT, CDR2 SNEGSKA (reference sequence). There are 12 residues in the CDR3. The CDR3 DNA reads as TGCAGTGCAAACGACAGGGTTGAGGCCCAGTACTTC. This encodes CSANDRVEAQYF.

This clonotype was seen repeatedly, ten times or more. An end of the junction differs from the germline gene, which may be a read error. The chain combines TRBV4-3 with TRBJ2-7, with no clear D. Germline-derived CDR1 and CDR2 are LGHNA and YSLEER. This CDR3 contains 12 residues. The CDR3 nucleotides read TGTGCCAGCAGCCAAGGATCCTACGAGCAGTACTTC. This translates into CASSQGSYEQYF.

The sample holds many counts of this clonotype. V usage is TRBV6-2 or TRBV6-3 and J usage is TRBJ1-1; D remains ambiguous. The V gene lost 1 base and the J gene lost 7 bases, with 4 bases spanning the gap. The CDR3 length is 11 residues. Germline assignment: CDR1 MNHEY and CDR2 SVGEGT. CDR3 residues: CASSYLLEAFF. CDR3 nucleotides: TGTGCCAGCAGTTACTTACTTGAAGCTTTCTTT.

This clonotype was seen a few times. The rearrangement links TRBV11-2 to TRBJ2-1; 7 positions match TRBD1. Germline V gene sequence: CDR1 SGHAT, CDR2 FQNNGV. With V trimmed by 1 base and J by 5 bases, 11 bases remained unmatched. The CDR3 is 17 amino acids. The CDR3 protein is CASSLVPGQPNDNEQFF. The CDR3 nucleotides are TGTGCCAGCAGCTTAGTACCGGGACAGCCAAACGACAATGAGCAGTTCTTC.

This clonotype was found a few times. V gene TRBV7-2 combines with J gene TRBJ2-7, with 8 bases identical to TRBD1. Looked up from germline, CDR1 is SGHTA and CDR2 is FQGNSA. The CDR3 spans 19 residues. V lost 0 bases and J lost 0; bases outside the gene matches: 13. In DNA, the CDR3 is TGTGCCAGCAGCTTAGCGTTGGGGCAGGGGGCCGCCATCTCCTACGAGCAGTACTTC. This gives the protein CASSLALGQGAAISYEQYF. The full variable domain, with the rest looked up from reference TRBV7-2 and TRBJ2-7, is GAGVSQSPSNKVTEKGKDVELRCDPISGHTALYWYRQSLGQGLEFLIYFQGNSAPDKSGLPSDRFSAERTGGSVSTLTIQRTQQEDSAVYLCASSLALGQGAAISYEQYFGPGTRLTVT.

The table lists this clonotype with many counts. The V call is TRBV20-1, the J call TRBJ1-5; the match to TRBD1 covers 7 bases. J gave up 8 bases and V 3 bases, and 7 bases lay outside the gene matches. Germline CDR1 reads DFQATT; CDR2 reads SNEGSKA (reference sequence). The CDR3 length is 13 residues. The CDR3 reads CSARTGSEEPQHF. CDR3 DNA sequence: TGCAGTGCTAGGACAGGGTCGGAGGAGCCCCAGCATTTT.

This clonotype was observed at least ten times. The CDR3 nucleotides are TGTGCCAGCAGTGAAAGACCGGAGAACACTGAAGCTTTCTTT. Encoded protein: CASSERPENTEAFF. V and J are TRBV6-1 and TRBJ1-1; D call uncertain. The V and J ends lost 2 bases and 1 base respectively, with 8 bases between them. The germline V gene encodes CDR1 MNHNS and CDR2 SASEGT. CDR3 length: 14 amino acids.

This clonotype was counted at least ten times. This chain links TRBV20-1 with TRBJ2-5, with TRBD1 matching 7 bases. CDR1 DFQATT and CDR2 SNEGSKA come from the germline V gene (reference sequence). The CDR3 has 11 residues. V lost 6 bases and J lost 5; bases outside the gene matches: 3. CDR3 in amino acids: CSAPDRETQYF. The CDR3 DNA follows: TGCAGTGCACCGGACAGGGAGACCCAGTACTTC.